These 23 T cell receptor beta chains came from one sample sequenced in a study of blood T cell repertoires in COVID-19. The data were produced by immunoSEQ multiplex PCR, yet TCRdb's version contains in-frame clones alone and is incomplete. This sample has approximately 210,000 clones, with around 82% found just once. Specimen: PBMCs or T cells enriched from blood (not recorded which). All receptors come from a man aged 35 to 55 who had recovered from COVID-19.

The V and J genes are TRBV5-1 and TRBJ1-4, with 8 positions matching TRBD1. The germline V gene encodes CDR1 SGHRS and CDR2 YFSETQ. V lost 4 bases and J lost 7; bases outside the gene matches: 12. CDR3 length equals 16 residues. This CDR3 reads CASSEQTTGAREKLFF. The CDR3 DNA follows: TGCGCCAGCAGCGAACAAACGACAGGGGCGCGTGAAAAACTGTTTTTT.

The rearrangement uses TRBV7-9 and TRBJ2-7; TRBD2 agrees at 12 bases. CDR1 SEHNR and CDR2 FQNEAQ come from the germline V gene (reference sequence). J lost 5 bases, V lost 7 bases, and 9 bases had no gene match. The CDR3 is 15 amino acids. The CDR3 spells CASNQLAGGFDEQYF. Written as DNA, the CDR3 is TGTGCCAGCAACCAACTAGCGGGAGGATTCGACGAGCAGTACTTC.

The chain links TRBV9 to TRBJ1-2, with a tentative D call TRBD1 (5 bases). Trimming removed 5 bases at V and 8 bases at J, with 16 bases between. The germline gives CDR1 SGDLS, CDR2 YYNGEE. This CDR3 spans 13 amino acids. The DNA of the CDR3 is TGTGCCAGCAGTCTTCAGGGACTGGGGGGCTACACCTTC. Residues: CASSLQGLGGYTF.

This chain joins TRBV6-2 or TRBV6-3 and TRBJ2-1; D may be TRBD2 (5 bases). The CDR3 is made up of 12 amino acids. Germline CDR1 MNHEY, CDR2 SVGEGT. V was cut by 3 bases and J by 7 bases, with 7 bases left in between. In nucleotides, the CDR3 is TGTGCCAGCAGTTATAGGGAGAATGAGCAGTTCTTC. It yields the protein CASSYRENEQFF.

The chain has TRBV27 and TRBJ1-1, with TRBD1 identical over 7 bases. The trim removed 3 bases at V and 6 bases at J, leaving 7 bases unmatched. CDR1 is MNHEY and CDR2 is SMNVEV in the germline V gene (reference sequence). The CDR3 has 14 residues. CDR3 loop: CASSFLGQEAEAFF. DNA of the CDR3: TGTGCCAGCAGTTTCCTAGGACAGGAGGCTGAAGCTTTCTTT.

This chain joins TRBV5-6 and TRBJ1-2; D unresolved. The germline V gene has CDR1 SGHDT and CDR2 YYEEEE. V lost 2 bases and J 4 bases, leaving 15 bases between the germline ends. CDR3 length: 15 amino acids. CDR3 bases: TGTGCCAGCAGCTTTTATCGGCGGAGCACCTATGGCTACACCTTC. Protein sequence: CASSFYRRSTYGYTF.

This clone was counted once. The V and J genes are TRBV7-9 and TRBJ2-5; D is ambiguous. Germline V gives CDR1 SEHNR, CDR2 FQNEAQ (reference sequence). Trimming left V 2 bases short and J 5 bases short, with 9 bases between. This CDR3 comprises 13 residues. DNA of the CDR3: TGTGCCAGCAGCTTAATCGCCAGTGAGACCCAGTACTTC. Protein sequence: CASSLIASETQYF.

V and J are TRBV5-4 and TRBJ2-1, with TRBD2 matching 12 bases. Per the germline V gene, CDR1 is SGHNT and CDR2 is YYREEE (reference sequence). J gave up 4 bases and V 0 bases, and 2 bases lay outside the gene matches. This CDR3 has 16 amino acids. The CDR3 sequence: CASSLAGTSGYNEQFF. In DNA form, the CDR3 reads TGTGCCAGCAGCTTGGCCGGGACTAGCGGGTACAATGAGCAGTTCTTC.

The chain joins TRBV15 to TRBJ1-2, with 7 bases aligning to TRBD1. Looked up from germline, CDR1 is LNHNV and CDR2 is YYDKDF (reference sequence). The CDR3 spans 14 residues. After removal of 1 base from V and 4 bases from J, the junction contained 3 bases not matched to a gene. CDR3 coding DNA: TGTGCCACCAGCAGAGGCGGGACAGCCTATGGCTACACCTTC. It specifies CATSRGGTAYGYTF. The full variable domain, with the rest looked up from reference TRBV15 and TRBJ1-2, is DAMVIQNPRYQVTQFGKPVTLSCSQTLNHNVMYWYQQKSSQAPKLLFHYYDKDFNNEADTPDNFQSRRPNTSFCFLDIRSPGLGDTAMYLCATSRGGTAYGYTFGSGTRLTVV.

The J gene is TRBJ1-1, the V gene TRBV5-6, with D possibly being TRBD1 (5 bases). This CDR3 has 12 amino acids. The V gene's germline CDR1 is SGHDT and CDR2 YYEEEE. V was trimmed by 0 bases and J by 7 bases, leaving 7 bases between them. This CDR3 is CASSLGQFEAFF. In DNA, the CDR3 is TGTGCCAGCAGCTTGGGACAGTTTGAAGCTTTCTTT.

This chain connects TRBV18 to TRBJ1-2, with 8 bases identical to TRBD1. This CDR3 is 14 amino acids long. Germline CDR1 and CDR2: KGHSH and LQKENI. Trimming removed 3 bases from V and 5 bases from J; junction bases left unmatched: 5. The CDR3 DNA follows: TGTGCCAGCTCACCCGGGCAGGGGGCATATGGCTACACCTTC. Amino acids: CASSPGQGAYGYTF.

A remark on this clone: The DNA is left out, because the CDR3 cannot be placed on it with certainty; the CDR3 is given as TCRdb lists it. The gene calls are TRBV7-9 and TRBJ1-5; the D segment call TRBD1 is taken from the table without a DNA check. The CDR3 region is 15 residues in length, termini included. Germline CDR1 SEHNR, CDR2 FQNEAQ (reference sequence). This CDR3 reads CASSLVDRGRLRQHF.

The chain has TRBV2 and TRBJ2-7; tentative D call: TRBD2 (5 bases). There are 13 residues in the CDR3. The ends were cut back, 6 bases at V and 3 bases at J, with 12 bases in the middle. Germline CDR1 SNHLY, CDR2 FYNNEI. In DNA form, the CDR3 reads TGTGCCAGCAGAAGGGAGCCTCTCTACGAGCAGTACTTC. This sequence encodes CASRREPLYEQYF.

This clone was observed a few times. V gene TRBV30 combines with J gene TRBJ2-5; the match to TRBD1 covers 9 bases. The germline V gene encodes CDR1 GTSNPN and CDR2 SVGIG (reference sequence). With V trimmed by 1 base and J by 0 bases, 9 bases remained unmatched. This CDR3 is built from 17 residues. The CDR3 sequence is CAWSEDPDRGYQETQYF. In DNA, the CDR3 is TGTGCCTGGAGTGAGGACCCTGACAGGGGGTACCAAGAGACCCAGTACTTC.

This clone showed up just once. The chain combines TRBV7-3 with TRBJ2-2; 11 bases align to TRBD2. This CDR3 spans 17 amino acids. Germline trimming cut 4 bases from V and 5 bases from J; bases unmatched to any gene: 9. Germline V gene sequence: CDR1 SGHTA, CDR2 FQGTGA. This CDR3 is CASSSIAGGPSTGELFF. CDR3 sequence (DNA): TGTGCCAGCAGCTCCATAGCGGGAGGGCCGAGTACCGGGGAGCTGTTTTTT.

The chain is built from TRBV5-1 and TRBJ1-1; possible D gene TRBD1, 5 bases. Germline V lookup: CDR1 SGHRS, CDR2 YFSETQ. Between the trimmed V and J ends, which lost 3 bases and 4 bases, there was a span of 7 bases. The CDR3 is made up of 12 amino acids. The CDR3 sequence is CASSSQGTEAFF. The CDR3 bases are TGCGCCAGCAGCTCCCAGGGCACTGAAGCTTTCTTT. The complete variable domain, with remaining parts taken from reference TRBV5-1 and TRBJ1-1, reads KAGVTQTPRYLIKTRGQQVTLSCSPISGHRSVSWYQQTPGQGLQFLFEYFSETQRNKGNFPGRFSGRQFSNSRSEMNVSTLELGDSALYLCASSSQGTEAFFGQGTRLTVV.

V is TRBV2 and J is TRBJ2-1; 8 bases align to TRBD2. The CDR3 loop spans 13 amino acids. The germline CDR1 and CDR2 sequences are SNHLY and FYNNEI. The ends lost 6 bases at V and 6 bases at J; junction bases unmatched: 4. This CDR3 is CASSTGTSNEQFF. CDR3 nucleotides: TGTGCCAGCAGCACCGGGACTAGCAATGAGCAGTTCTTC.

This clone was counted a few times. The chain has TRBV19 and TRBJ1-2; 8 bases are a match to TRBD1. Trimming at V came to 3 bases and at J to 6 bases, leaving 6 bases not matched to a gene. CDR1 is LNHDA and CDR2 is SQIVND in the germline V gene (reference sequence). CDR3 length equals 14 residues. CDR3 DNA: TGTGCCAGTAGTATGTCCAGGGGGCTCGATGGCTACACCTTC. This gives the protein CASSMSRGLDGYTF.

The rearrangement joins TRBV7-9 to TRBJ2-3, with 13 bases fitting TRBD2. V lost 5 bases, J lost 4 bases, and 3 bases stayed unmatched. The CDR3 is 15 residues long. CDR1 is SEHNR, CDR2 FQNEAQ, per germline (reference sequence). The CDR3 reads CASSQLAGGADTQYF. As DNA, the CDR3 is TGTGCCAGCAGCCAACTAGCGGGAGGGGCAGATACGCAGTATTTT.

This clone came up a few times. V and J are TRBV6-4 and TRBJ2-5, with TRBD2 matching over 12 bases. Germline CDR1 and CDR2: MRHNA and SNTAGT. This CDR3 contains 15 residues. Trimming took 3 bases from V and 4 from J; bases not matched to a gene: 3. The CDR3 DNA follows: TGTGCCAGCAGTGAGACTAGCGGGAGTTCAGAGACCCAGTACTTC. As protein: CASSETSGSSETQYF.

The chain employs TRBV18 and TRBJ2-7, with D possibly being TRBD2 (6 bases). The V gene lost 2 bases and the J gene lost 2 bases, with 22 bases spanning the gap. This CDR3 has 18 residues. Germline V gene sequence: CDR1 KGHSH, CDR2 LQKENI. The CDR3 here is CASSPFSSGLGGPYEQYF. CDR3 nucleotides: TGTGCCAGCTCACCATTCTCGTCCGGATTGGGGGGACCCTACGAGCAGTACTTC.

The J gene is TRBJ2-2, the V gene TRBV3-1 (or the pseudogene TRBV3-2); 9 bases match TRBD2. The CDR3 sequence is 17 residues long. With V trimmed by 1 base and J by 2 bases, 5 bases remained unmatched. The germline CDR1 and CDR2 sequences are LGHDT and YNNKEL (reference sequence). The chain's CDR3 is CASSQALGLANTGELFF. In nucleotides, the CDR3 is TGTGCCAGCAGCCAAGCCCTGGGACTAGCAAACACCGGGGAGCTGTTTTTT.

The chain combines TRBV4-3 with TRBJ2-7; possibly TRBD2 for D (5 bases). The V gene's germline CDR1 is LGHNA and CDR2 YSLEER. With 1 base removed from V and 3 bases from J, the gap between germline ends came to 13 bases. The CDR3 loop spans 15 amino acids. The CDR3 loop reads CASSQGLPSGYEQYF. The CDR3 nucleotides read TGCGCCAGCAGCCAAGGACTACCCAGCGGCTACGAGCAGTACTTC.